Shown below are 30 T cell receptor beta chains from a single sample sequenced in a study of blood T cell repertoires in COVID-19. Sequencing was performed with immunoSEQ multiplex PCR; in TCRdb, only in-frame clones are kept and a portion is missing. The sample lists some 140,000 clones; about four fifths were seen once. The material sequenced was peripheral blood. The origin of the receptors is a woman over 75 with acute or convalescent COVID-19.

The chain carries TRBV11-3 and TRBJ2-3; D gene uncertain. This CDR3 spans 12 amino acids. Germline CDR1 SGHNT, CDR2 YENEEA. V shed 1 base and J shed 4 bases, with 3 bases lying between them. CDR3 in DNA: TGTGCCAGCAGCTTAGCTCCAGATACGCAGTATTTT. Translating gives CASSLAPDTQYF.

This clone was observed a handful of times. CDR3 amino acids: CASSPEAGATNEKLFF. Here the CDR3 DNA reads TGTGCCAGCTCACCAGAGGCGGGTGCAACTAATGAAAAACTGTTTTTT. This rearrangement joins TRBV18 to TRBJ1-4; D gene unclear. Germline V lookup: CDR1 KGHSH, CDR2 LQKENI. V lost 2 bases, J lost 0 bases, and 10 bases lay in between. This CDR3 spans 16 amino acids.

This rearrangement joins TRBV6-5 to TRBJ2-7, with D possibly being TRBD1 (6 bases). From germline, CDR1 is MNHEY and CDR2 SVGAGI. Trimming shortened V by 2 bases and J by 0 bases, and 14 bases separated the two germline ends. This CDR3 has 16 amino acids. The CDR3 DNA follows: TGTGCCAGCAGTTACAACCAAGGGGGTGGCTCCTACGAGCAGTACTTC. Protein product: CASSYNQGGGSYEQYF.

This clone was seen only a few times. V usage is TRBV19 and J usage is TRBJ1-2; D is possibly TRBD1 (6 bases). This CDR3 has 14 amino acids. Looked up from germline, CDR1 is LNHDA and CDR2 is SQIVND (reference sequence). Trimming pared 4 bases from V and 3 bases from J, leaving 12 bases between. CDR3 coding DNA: TGTGCCAGTAGTAGACCAAACAGGGACTATGGCTACACCTTC. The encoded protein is CASSRPNRDYGYTF.

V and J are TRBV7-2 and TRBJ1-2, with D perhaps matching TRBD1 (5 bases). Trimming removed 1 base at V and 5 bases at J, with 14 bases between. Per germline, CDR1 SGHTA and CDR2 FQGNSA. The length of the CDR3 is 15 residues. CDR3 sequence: CASSLVQGPFYGYTF. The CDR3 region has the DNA TGTGCCAGCAGCTTAGTGCAGGGTCCCTTTTATGGCTACACCTTC.

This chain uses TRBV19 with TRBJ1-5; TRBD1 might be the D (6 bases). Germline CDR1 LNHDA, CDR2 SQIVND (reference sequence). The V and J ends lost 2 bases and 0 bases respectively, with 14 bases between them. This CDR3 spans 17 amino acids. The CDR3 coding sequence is TGTGCCAGTAGTATACTCGCGGGGGGCCCTAGCAATCAGCCCCAGCATTTT. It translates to CASSILAGGPSNQPQHF.

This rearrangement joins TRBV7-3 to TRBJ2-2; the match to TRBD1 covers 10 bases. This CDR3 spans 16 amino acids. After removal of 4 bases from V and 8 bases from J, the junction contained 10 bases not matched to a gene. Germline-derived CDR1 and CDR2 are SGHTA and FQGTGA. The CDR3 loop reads CASSSPGQGFVGELFF. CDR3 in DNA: TGTGCCAGCAGCTCACCGGGACAGGGGTTCGTGGGGGAGCTGTTTTTT.

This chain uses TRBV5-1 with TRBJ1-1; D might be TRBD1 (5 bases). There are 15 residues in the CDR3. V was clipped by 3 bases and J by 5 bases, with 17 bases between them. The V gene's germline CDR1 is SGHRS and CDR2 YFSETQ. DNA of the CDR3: TGCGCCAGCAGCTCCCCAGGGTTGGAGGGGACTGAAGCTTTCTTT. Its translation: CASSSPGLEGTEAFF.

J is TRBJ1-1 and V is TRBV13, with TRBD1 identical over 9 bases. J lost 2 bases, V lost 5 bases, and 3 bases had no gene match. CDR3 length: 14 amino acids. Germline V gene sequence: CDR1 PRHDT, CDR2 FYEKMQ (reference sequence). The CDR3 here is CASSPGQGNTEAFF. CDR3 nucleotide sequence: TGTGCCAGCAGCCCGGGACAGGGAAACACTGAAGCTTTCTTT.

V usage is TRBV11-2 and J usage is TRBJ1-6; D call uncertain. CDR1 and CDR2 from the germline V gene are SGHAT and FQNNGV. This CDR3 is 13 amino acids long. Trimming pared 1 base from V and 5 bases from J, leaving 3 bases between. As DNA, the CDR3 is TGTGCCAGCAGCTTAGCAGATAATTCACCCCTCCACTTT. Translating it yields CASSLADNSPLHF.

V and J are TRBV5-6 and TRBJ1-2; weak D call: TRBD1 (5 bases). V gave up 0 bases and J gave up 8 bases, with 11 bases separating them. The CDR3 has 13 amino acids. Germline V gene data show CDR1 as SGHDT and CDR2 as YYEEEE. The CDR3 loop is CASSLGQGEGYTF. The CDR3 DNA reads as TGTGCCAGCAGCTTGGGCCAGGGTGAAGGCTACACCTTC.

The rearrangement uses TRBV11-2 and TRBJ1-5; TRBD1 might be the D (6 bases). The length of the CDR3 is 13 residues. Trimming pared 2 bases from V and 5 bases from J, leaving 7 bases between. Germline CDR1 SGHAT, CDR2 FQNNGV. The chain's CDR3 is CASSLWTDQPQHF. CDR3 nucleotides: TGTGCCAGCAGCTTATGGACAGATCAGCCCCAGCATTTT.

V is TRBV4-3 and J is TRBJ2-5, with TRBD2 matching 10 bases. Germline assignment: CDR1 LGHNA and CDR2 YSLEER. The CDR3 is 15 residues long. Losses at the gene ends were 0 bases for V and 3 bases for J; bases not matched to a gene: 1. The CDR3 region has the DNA TGCGCCAGCAGCCAAGACCTAGCGGGGGAAGAGACCCAGTACTTC. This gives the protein CASSQDLAGEETQYF.

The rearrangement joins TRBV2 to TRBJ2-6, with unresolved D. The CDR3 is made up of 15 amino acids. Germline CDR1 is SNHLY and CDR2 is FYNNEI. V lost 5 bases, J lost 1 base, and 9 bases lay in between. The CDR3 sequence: CASSPTVSGANVLTF. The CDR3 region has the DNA TGTGCCAGCAGTCCAACAGTGTCTGGGGCCAACGTCCTGACTTTC.

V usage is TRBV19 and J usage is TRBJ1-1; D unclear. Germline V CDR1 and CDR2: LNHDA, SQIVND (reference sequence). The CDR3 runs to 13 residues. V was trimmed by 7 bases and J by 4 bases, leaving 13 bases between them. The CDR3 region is CASKRELRTEAFF. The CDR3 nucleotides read TGTGCCAGTAAAAGGGAGTTACGCACTGAAGCTTTCTTT.

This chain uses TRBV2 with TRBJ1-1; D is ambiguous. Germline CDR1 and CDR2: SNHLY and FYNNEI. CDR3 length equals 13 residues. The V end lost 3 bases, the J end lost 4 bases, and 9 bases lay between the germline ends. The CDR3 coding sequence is TGTGCCAGCAGTGACCGGCGGGTCACTGAAGCTTTCTTT. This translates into CASSDRRVTEAFF.

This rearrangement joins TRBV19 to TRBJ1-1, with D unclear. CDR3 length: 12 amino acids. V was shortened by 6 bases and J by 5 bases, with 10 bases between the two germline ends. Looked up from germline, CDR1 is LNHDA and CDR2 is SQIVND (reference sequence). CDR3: CASSIGRTEAFF. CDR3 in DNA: TGTGCCAGTAGCATCGGGAGAACTGAAGCTTTCTTT. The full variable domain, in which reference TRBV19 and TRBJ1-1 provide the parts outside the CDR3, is DGGITQSPKYLFRKEGQNVTLSCEQNLNHDAMYWYRQDPGQGLRLIYYSQIVNDFQKGDIAEGYSVSREKKESFPLTVTSAQKNPTAFYLCASSIGRTEAFFGQGTRLTVV.

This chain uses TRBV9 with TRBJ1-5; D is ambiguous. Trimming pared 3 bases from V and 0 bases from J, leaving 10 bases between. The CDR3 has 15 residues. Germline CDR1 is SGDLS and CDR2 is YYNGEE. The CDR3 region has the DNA TGTGCCAGCAGCGAGAGTTCGAATAGCAATCAGCCCCAGCATTTT. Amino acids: CASSESSNSNQPQHF.

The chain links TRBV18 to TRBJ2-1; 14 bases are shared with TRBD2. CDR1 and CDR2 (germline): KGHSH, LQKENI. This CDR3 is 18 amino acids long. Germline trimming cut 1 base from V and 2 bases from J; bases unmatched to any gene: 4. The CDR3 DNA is TGTGCCAGCTCACCACTGGGACTAGCGGGGGCGACCTACAATGAGCAGTTCTTC. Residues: CASSPLGLAGATYNEQFF. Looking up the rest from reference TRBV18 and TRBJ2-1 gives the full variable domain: NAGVMQNPRHLVRRRGQEARLRCSPMKGHSHVYWYRQLPEEGLKFMVYLQKENIIDESGMPKERFSAEFPKEGPSILRIQQVVRGDSAAYFCASSPLGLAGATYNEQFFGPGTRLTVL.

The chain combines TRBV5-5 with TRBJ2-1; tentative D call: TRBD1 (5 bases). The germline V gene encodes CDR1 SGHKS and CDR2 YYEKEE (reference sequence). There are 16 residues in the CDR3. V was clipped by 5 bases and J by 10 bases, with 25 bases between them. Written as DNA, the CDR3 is TGTGCCAGCAGGGGCGACAGTCCTCGTGAGCCGAGGGAGCAGTTCTTC. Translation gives CASRGDSPREPREQFF. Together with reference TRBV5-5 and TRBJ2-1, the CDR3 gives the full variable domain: DAGVTQSPTHLIKTRGQQVTLRCSPISGHKSVSWYQQVLGQGPQFIFQYYEKEERGRGNFPDRFSARQFPNYSSELNVNALLLGDSALYLCASRGDSPREPREQFFGPGTRLTVL.

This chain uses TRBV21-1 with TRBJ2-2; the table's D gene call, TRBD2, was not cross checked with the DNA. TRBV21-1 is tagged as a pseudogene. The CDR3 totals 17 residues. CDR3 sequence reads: CASSNRNRSGNTGELFF. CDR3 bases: TGTGCCAGCAGCAACCGTAATCGTTCCGGGAACACCGGGGAGCTGTTTTTT.

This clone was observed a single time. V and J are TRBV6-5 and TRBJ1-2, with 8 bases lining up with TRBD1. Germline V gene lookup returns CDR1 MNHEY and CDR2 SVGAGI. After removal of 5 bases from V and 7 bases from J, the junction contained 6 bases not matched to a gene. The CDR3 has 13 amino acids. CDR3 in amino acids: CASSIRTGIGYTF. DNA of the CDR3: TGTGCCAGCAGTATTAGGACAGGGATTGGCTACACCTTC.

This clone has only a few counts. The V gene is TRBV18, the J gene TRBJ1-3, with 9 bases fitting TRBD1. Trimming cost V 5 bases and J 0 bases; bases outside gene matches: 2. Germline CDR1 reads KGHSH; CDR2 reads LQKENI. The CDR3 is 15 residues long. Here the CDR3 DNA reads TGTGCCAGCTCATCGACAGGGGGCTCTGGAAACACCATATATTTT. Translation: CASSSTGGSGNTIYF.

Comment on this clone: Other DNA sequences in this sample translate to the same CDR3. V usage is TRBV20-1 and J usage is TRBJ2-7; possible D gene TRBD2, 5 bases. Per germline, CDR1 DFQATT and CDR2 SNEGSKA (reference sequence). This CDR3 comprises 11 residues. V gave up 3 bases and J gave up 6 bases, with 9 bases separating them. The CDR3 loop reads CSASASREQYF. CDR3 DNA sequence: TGCAGTGCTAGTGCTAGCCGCGAGCAGTACTTC.

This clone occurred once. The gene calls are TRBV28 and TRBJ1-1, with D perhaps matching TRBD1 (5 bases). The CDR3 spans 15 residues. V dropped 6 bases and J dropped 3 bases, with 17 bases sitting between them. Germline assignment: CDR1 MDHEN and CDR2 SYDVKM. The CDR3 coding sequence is TGTGCCAGCAGCCCCCCAGGGATAGGGGACACTGAAGCTTTCTTT. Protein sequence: CASSPPGIGDTEAFF.

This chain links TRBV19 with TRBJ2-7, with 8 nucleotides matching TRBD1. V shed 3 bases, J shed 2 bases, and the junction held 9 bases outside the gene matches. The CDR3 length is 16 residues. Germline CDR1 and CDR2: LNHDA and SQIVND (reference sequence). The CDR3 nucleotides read TGTGCCAGTAGTATCCGGACAGGGTACATGGCCTACGAGCAGTACTTC. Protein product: CASSIRTGYMAYEQYF.

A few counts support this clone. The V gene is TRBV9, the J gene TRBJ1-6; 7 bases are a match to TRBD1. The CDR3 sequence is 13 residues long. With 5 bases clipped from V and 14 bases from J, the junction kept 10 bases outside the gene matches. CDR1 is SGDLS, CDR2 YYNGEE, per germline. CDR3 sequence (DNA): TGTGCCAGCAGTACCCGGGACAGCGAAACCCTCCACTTT. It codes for CASSTRDSETLHF.

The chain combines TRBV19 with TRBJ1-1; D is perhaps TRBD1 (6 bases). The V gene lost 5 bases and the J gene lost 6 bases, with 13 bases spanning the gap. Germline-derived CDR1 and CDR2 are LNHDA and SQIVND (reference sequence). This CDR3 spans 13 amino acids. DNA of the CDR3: TGTGCCAGTAGTCCCTCAGGGGCCCCTGAAGCTTTCTTT. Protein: CASSPSGAPEAFF.

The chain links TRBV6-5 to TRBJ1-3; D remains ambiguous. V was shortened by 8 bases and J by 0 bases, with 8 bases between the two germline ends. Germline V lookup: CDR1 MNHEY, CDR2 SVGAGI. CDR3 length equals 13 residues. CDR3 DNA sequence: TGTGCCAGCGCCGCGGACTCTGGAAACACCATATATTTT. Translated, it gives CASAADSGNTIYF.

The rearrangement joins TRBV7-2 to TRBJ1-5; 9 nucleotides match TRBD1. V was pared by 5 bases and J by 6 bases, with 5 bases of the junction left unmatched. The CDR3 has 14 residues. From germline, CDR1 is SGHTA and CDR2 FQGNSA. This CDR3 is CASSLDRGGQPQHF. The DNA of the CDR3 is TGTGCCAGCAGCCTGGACAGGGGTGGTCAGCCCCAGCATTTT.